The 30 T cell receptor beta chains below were found in one sample sequenced in a study of OX40 agonist ivuxolimab in advanced cancers. This table comes from immunoSEQ multiplex PCR, and its TCRdb copy is limited to in-frame clones, with some not included. The sample contains about 100,000 clones, 70% to 85% of which appear only once. Sequenced here: CD4+ or CD8+ T cells sorted from blood, sampled in a trial of the OX40 agonist ivuxolimab. The receptor source for this set is an adult with an advanced solid tumor such as melanoma, head and neck, liver or kidney cancer.

V gene TRBV5-1 combines with J gene TRBJ2-1; 9 positions agree with TRBD1. Unmatched junction bases numbered 3, after V lost 4 bases and J lost 1 base. The CDR3 covers 15 residues. Germline CDR1 is SGHRS and CDR2 is YFSETQ. This chain's CDR3 is CASSQGQGSYNEQFF. The CDR3 coding sequence is TGCGCCAGCAGCCAGGGACAGGGTTCCTACAATGAGCAGTTCTTC.

With regard to this clone: The junction shows a germline mismatch at one end, possibly a read error. The chain recombines TRBV9 with TRBJ2-6; perhaps D is TRBD1 or TRBD2 (5 bases each). This CDR3 spans 17 amino acids. CDR1 and CDR2 from the germline V gene are SGDLS and YYNGEE. The CDR3 nucleotides read TGTGCCAGCAGCTCAGACGGGGCCAGCTCTGGGGCCAACGTCCTGATTTTC. It is translated as CASSSDGASSGANVLIF.

The chain couples TRBV5-8 to TRBJ1-1; 9 bases line up with TRBD1. Germline V gene data show CDR1 as SGHTS and CDR2 as YDEGEE. The CDR3 is 15 amino acids. The ends lost 3 bases at V and 8 bases at J; junction bases unmatched: 11. CDR3 in amino acids: CASSSGQGYFVEAFF. As DNA, the CDR3 is TGTGCCAGCAGCTCGGGACAGGGCTACTTTGTGGAAGCTTTCTTT.

The chain has TRBV5-6 and TRBJ2-5; 8 nucleotides agree with TRBD1. The trim removed 3 bases at V and 2 bases at J, leaving 0 bases unmatched. The CDR3 runs to 13 residues. Germline V gene data show CDR1 as SGHDT and CDR2 as YYEEEE. CDR3 nucleotides: TGTGCCAGCAGCTGGACAGGGCAAGAGACCCAGTACTTC. As protein: CASSWTGQETQYF. The full variable domain, rest sourced from reference TRBV5-6 and TRBJ2-5, is DAGVTQSPTHLIKTRGQQVTLRCSPKSGHDTVSWYQQALGQGPQFIFQYYEEEERQRGNFPDRFSGHQFPNYSSELNVNALLLGDSALYLCASSWTGQETQYFGPGTRLLVL.

The chain couples TRBV19 to TRBJ1-2; a possible D gene is TRBD1 (6 bases). V shed 6 bases and J shed 8 bases, with 19 bases lying between them. Germline V gives CDR1 LNHDA, CDR2 SQIVND (reference sequence). The CDR3 loop spans 14 amino acids. CDR3 in DNA: TGTGCCAGTAGACAGGGTGGTATCGTGTCCGGCTACACCTTC. Translated: CASRQGGIVSGYTF.

V is TRBV2 and J is TRBJ2-7, with 7 bases that match TRBD1. Germline V gene lookup returns CDR1 SNHLY and CDR2 FYNNEI. CDR3 size: 11 residues. Trimming cost V 8 bases and J 5 bases; bases outside gene matches: 3. In nucleotides, the CDR3 is TGTGCCAGCCTACAGGGGAACGAGCAGTACTTC. Amino acids: CASLQGNEQYF. Full variable domain (rest looked up from reference TRBV2 and TRBJ2-7): EPEVTQTPSHQVTQMGQEVILRCVPISNHLYFYWYRQILGQKVEFLVSFYNNEISEKSEIFDDQFSVERPDGSNFTLKIRSTKLEDSAMYFCASLQGNEQYFGPGTRLTVT.

The CDR3 sequence: CASRGRDYGYTF. Written as DNA, the CDR3 is TGTGCCTCCAGGGGGCGCGACTATGGCTACACCTTC. The chain combines TRBV25-1 with TRBJ1-2; TRBD1 aligns across 8 bases. Per the germline V gene, CDR1 is MGHDK and CDR2 is SYGVNS. V dropped 11 bases and J dropped 3; count of bases not matched to a gene: 5. This CDR3 is 12 amino acids long.

The CDR3 loop is CASSLSGGTVDTQYF. The CDR3 bases are TGTGCCAGCAGCTTGAGCGGGGGGACGGTAGATACGCAGTATTTT. This sequence joins TRBV7-3 and TRBJ2-3, with TRBD2 identical over 9 bases. J gave up 5 bases and V 3 bases, and 6 bases lay outside the gene matches. Germline CDR1 reads SGHTA; CDR2 reads FQGTGA. CDR3 length equals 15 residues.

This rearrangement joins TRBV5-1 to TRBJ2-2, with D tentatively TRBD1 or TRBD2 (5 bases each). Germline CDR1 reads SGHRS; CDR2 reads YFSETQ. Trimming cost V 4 bases and J 4 bases, with 14 bases left between them. This CDR3 has 15 residues. The CDR3 spells CASSDKGGGTGELFF. CDR3 DNA sequence: TGCGCCAGCAGCGATAAAGGTGGGGGCACCGGGGAGCTGTTTTTT.

The chain employs TRBV18 and TRBJ1-1; D uncertain. Trimming removed 5 bases from V and 1 base from J, with 8 bases in between. Germline CDR1 reads KGHSH; CDR2 reads LQKENI. There are 13 residues in the CDR3. CDR3 nucleotides: TGTGCCAGCTCAACGAGAGAGAACACTGAAGCTTTCTTT. It translates to CASSTRENTEAFF.

The genes are TRBV7-8 and TRBJ1-5, with D perhaps matching TRBD1 (5 bases). The germline gives CDR1 SGHVS, CDR2 FQNEAQ. This CDR3 comprises 18 residues. The V end lost 5 bases, the J end lost 0 bases, and 20 bases lay between the germline ends. The CDR3 bases are TGTGCCAGCAGCCCCGTCAGGGCCGCCCGTCCTAGCAATCAGCCCCAGCATTTT. Amino acids: CASSPVRAARPSNQPQHF.

There are a few counts of this clone. The chain uses TRBV9 and TRBJ1-2; D ambiguous. This CDR3 has 12 residues. Germline V gives CDR1 SGDLS, CDR2 YYNGEE. Trimming removed 6 bases from V and 7 bases from J, with 13 bases in between. The CDR3 protein is CASIISMCGYTF. DNA of the CDR3: TGTGCCAGCATTATATCGATGTGTGGCTACACCTTC.

The chain employs TRBV7-8 and TRBJ1-6; TRBD1 might be the D (5 bases). The CDR3 has 17 residues. In germline, CDR1 is SGHVS, CDR2 FQNEAQ. V lost 5 bases and J lost 5, with 19 bases in between. The CDR3 nucleotides are TGTGCCAGCAGCCCATACAGATGGGGGAGGCATAATTCACCCCTCCACTTT. Encoded protein: CASSPYRWGRHNSPLHF.

This clone was seen a handful of times. The gene calls are TRBV5-8 and TRBJ2-7, with 7 bases identical to TRBD2. CDR1 SGHTS and CDR2 YDEGEE come from the germline V gene. Trimming at V came to 0 bases and at J to 6 bases, leaving 6 bases not matched to a gene. This CDR3 comprises 14 residues. The CDR3: CASSLDPGGSEQYF. The CDR3 DNA sequence: TGTGCCAGCAGCTTGGACCCTGGCGGGAGCGAGCAGTACTTC.

J is TRBJ1-1 and V is TRBV11-2, with D uncertain. V was shortened by 5 bases and J by 7 bases, with 11 bases between the two germline ends. The germline V gene has CDR1 SGHAT and CDR2 FQNNGV. The CDR3 covers 12 residues. The DNA of the CDR3 is TGTGCCAGCAGCCGGGGAAGGGTTGAAGCTTTCTTT. This sequence encodes CASSRGRVEAFF.

The chain combines TRBV5-1 with TRBJ1-1, with D hard to call. V was shortened by 1 base and J by 0 bases, with 10 bases between the two germline ends. CDR1 and CDR2 from the germline V gene are SGHRS and YFSETQ. This CDR3 is built from 15 residues. In DNA, the CDR3 is TGCGCCAGCAGCTTGTCAACAGCAATGAACACTGAAGCTTTCTTT. Translated, it gives CASSLSTAMNTEAFF.

This sequence joins TRBV5-1 and TRBJ2-5, with a tentative D call TRBD2 (7 bases). The CDR3 sequence is 15 residues long. The V gene's germline CDR1 is SGHRS and CDR2 YFSETQ. Trimming took 0 bases from V and 5 from J, leaving 14 bases between them. As DNA, the CDR3 is TGCGCCAGCAGCTTGGTGGGGGGGCCAGTGGAGACCCAGTACTTC. Its protein is CASSLVGGPVETQYF.

The gene calls are TRBV4-2 and TRBJ1-2; TRBD1 aligns across 7 bases. CDR1 is LGHNA, CDR2 YNFKEQ, per germline. The V and J ends lost 1 base and 1 base, in that order; junction bases with no gene match: 6. CDR3 length: 16 residues. CDR3 sequence reads: CASSQGGQQINYGYTF. The CDR3, as DNA: TGTGCCAGCAGCCAAGGGGGACAGCAGATTAACTATGGCTACACCTTC.

This clone was detected only once. This chain uses TRBV18 with TRBJ2-2, with no clear D. This CDR3 comprises 14 residues. Germline V gene lookup returns CDR1 KGHSH and CDR2 LQKENI. Trimming shortened V by 1 base and J by 5 bases, and 8 bases separated the two germline ends. CDR3 coding DNA: TGTGCCAGCTCACCACGCCCGGAAACCGGGGAGCTGTTTTTT. Translating gives CASSPRPETGELFF.

This clone was found a few times. This chain uses TRBV27 with TRBJ2-7, with 12 bases aligning to TRBD1. The CDR3 has 14 residues. The germline CDR1 and CDR2 sequences are MNHEY and SMNVEV (reference sequence). Trimming at V came to 6 bases and at J to 5 bases, leaving 5 bases not matched to a gene. In DNA, the CDR3 is TGTGCCAGCAGCCCGGGACAGGGGGCCCACGAGCAGTACTTC. This translates into CASSPGQGAHEQYF.

The chain has TRBV6-5 and TRBJ2-7; D ambiguous. V was shortened by 4 bases and J by 3 bases, with 19 bases between the two germline ends. This CDR3 has 16 amino acids. Germline CDR1 reads MNHEY; CDR2 reads SVGAGI. CDR3 nucleotides: TGTGCCAGCAGTTTCGCCGGACGGTCGAAATTCTACGAGCAGTACTTC. The encoded protein is CASSFAGRSKFYEQYF.

This chain links TRBV2 with TRBJ2-1; 7 bases agree with TRBD2. The CDR3 totals 11 residues. V lost 7 bases and J lost 13; bases outside the gene matches: 7. CDR1 is SNHLY, CDR2 FYNNEI, per germline. CDR3 region: CASIAGRDQFF. The CDR3, as DNA: TGTGCCAGCATAGCGGGCAGGGATCAGTTCTTC.

The chain has TRBV6-6 and TRBJ2-7; D gene uncertain. This CDR3 comprises 15 residues. Trimming left V 2 bases short and J 2 bases short, with 13 bases between. Germline CDR1 and CDR2: MNHNY and SVGAGI (reference sequence). CDR3 amino acids: CASSYGSEGPYEQYF. The DNA of the CDR3 is TGTGCCAGCAGTTACGGTTCCGAAGGGCCCTACGAGCAGTACTTC.

The chain employs TRBV27 and TRBJ2-7, with TRBD1 identical over 9 bases. Germline-derived CDR1 and CDR2 are MNHEY and SMNVEV (reference sequence). V gave up 0 bases and J gave up 4 bases; unmatched junction bases: 1. This CDR3 has 14 residues. The CDR3 reads CASSLSDRGYEQYF. In DNA form, the CDR3 reads TGTGCCAGCAGTTTATCGGACAGGGGTTACGAGCAGTACTTC.

V usage is TRBV7-3 and J usage is TRBJ1-2; TRBD1 is a possible D gene (5 bases). Germline-derived CDR1 and CDR2 are SGHTA and FQGTGA. CDR3 size: 14 residues. Trimming removed 11 bases from V and 8 bases from J, with 24 bases in between. The CDR3 nucleotides are TGTGCCCGGAGGGGAGGAGGGCCCCCCCGGGGCTACACCTTC. Residues: CARRGGGPPRGYTF.

The rearrangement links TRBV19 to TRBJ1-6, with TRBD1 matching over 8 bases. V shed 4 bases, J shed 6 bases, and the junction held 2 bases outside the gene matches. The CDR3 length is 14 residues. CDR1 and CDR2 (germline): LNHDA, SQIVND (reference sequence). The CDR3 bases are TGTGCCAGTAGTACCGGACAGGGTAATTCACCCCTCCACTTT. Residues: CASSTGQGNSPLHF. The full variable domain, completed using reference TRBV19 and TRBJ1-6, is DGGITQSPKYLFRKEGQNVTLSCEQNLNHDAMYWYRQDPGQGLRLIYYSQIVNDFQKGDIAEGYSVSREKKESFPLTVTSAQKNPTAFYLCASSTGQGNSPLHFGNGTRLTVT.

The rearrangement joins TRBV7-2 to TRBJ2-2; D tentatively reads TRBD1 or TRBD2 (5 bases each). Germline V lookup: CDR1 SGHTA, CDR2 FQGNSA. The CDR3 runs 16 residues. V was shortened by 5 bases and J by 6 bases, with 19 bases between the two germline ends. The CDR3 loop is CASSRPGPRHPGELFF. For the CDR3, the DNA is TGTGCCAGCAGCCGCCCGGGACCCCGGCATCCCGGGGAGCTGTTTTTT.

This chain uses TRBV7-8 with TRBJ2-7; 13 bases map to TRBD2. V lost 3 bases to trimming and J lost 7 bases; unmatched junction nucleotides: 3. CDR1 SGHVS and CDR2 FQNEAQ come from the germline V gene. The CDR3 is made up of 14 amino acids. The CDR3 DNA reads as TGTGCCAGCAGCTTGGGACTAGCGGGACGGGAGCAGTACTTC. It specifies CASSLGLAGREQYF.

This clone was detected only once. This chain joins TRBV23-1 and TRBJ2-7; no clear D. TRBV23-1 has ORF status, its function being uncertain. Trimming removed 2 bases from V and 4 bases from J, with 6 bases in between. The CDR3 has 12 amino acids. The CDR3: CASSQREYEQYF. For the CDR3, the DNA is TGCGCCAGCAGTCAAAGGGAATACGAGCAGTACTTC.

The chain recombines TRBV18 with TRBJ2-3; 8 bases agree with TRBD2. Germline CDR1 reads KGHSH; CDR2 reads LQKENI. The CDR3 has 17 residues. V shed 3 bases, J shed 4 bases, and the junction held 12 bases outside the gene matches. DNA of the CDR3: TGTGCCAGCTCACCGGTGTCAGCCGGGACTAGTCCAGATACGCAGTATTTT. Amino acid sequence: CASSPVSAGTSPDTQYF.